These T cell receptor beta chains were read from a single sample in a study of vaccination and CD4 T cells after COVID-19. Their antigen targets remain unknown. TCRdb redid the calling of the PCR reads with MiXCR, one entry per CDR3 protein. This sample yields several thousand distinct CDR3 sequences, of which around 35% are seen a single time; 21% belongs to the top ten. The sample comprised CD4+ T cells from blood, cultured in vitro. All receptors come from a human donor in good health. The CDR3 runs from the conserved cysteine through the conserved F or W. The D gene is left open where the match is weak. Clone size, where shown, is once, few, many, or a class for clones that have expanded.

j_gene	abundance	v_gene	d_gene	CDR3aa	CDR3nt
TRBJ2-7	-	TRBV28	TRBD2	CTSSELAATYEQYF	TGTACCAGCAGTGAACTAGCGGCGACCTACGAGCAGTACTTC
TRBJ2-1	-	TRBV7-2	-	CASSSSGGPNEQFF	TGTGCCAGCAGCTCCTCCGGGGGGCCGAATGAGCAGTTCTTC
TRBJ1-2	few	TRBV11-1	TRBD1	CASSRDRENYGYTF	TGTGCCAGCAGCCGGGACAGGGAGAACTATGGCTACACCTTC
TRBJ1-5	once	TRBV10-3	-	CAISDRTGPDQPQHF	TGTGCCATCAGTGATCGCACAGGTCCCGATCAGCCCCAGCATTTT
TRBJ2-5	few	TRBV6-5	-	CASSYSILVETQYF	TGTGCCAGCAGTTACTCTATACTAGTTGAGACCCAGTACTTC
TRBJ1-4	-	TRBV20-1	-	CSVKGPATNEKLFF	TGCAGTGTTAAGGGGCCTGCAACTAATGAAAAACTGTTTTTT
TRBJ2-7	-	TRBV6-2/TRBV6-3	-	CASSNPRGRAGMHEQYF	TGTGCCAGCAGTAACCCCCGGGGCCGGGCAGGGATGCACGAGCAGTACTTC
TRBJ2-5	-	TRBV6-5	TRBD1	CASSYRQGAGEETQYF	TGTGCCAGCAGTTACCGACAGGGGGCTGGGGAAGAGACCCAGTACTTC
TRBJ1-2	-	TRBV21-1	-	CASSKGGKPGYTF	TGTGCCAGCAGCAAAGGGGGTAAGCCTGGCTACACCTTC
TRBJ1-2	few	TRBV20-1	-	CSARTAYPNYGYTF	TGCAGTGCTAGAACGGCCTATCCCAACTATGGCTACACCTTC
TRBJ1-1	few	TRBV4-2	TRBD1	CASSPGQGGGSTEAFF	TGTGCCAGCAGCCCTGGACAGGGAGGGGGAAGCACTGAAGCTTTCTTT
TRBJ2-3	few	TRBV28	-	CASRPPRRGPSTDTQYF	TGTGCCAGCAGACCACCCCGGAGGGGCCCCAGCACAGATACGCAGTATTTT
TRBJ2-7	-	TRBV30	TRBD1	CAWSVNRGEQYF	TGTGCCTGGAGTGTTAACAGGGGGGAGCAGTACTTC
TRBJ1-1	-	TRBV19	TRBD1	CASSRGPDTEAFF	TGTGCCAGCAGTAGGGGGCCGGACACTGAAGCTTTCTTT
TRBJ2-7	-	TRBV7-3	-	CASSPRLTADEQYF	TGTGCCAGCAGCCCCCGACTAACGGCGGACGAGCAGTACTTC
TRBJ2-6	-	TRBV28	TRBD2	CASSPRGGTGANVLTF	TGTGCCAGCAGTCCCCGGGGGGGGACTGGGGCCAACGTCCTGACTTTC
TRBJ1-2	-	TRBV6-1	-	CASSERGRTYGYTF	TGTGCCAGCAGTGAAAGGGGGAGAACCTATGGCTACACCTTC
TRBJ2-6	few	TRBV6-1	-	CASRPRGYGANVLTF	TGTGCCAGCAGACCCCGCGGGTATGGGGCCAACGTCCTGACTTTC
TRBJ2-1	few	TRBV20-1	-	CSASTPSTQALQFF	TGCAGTGCCAGTACCCCTAGCACCCAAGCTTTGCAGTTCTTC
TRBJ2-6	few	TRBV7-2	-	CASSPPRQGGYVLTF	TGTGCCAGCAGCCCACCTAGGCAGGGGGGATACGTCCTGACTTTC
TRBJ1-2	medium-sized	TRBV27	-	CASTPSVGPKYGYTF	TGTGCCAGCACCCCCTCCGTGGGACCTAAATATGGCTACACCTTC
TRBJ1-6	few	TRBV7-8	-	CASSLAAGPLHF	TGTGCCAGCAGCTTAGCGGCGGGGCCCCTCCACTTT
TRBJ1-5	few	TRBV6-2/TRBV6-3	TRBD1	CASSAGTGHQPQHF	TGTGCCAGCAGTGCCGGGACAGGGCATCAGCCCCAGCATTTT
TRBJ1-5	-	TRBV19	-	CARRSDRAGQPQHF	TGTGCCAGAAGGTCTGACCGGGCGGGGCAGCCCCAGCATTTT
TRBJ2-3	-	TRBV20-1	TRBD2	CSAREPSGSTSDTQYF	TGCAGTGCTAGAGAACCTAGCGGGAGCACGTCTGATACGCAGTATTTT
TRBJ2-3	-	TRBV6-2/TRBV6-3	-	CASSYSERNTQYF	TGTGCCAGCAGTTACTCGGAGAGGAATACGCAGTATTTT
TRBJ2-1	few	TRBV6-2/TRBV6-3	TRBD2	CASRRTSGRDEQFF	TGTGCCAGCAGGCGGACTAGCGGGAGGGATGAGCAGTTCTTC
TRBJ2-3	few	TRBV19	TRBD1	CASNKGQGASWTDTQYF	TGTGCCAGTAATAAGGGACAGGGGGCCTCTTGGACAGATACGCAGTATTTT
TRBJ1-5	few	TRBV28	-	CASTAADGKPNQPQHF	TGTGCCAGCACCGCGGCTGACGGCAAACCCAATCAGCCCCAGCATTTT
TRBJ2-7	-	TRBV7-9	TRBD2	CASSYLAGGNEQYF	TGTGCCAGCAGCTACCTAGCGGGAGGGAACGAGCAGTACTTC
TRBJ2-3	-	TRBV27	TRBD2	CASSLSPNPGGTQYF	TGTGCCAGCAGTTTATCGCCTAACCCGGGGGGTACGCAGTATTTT
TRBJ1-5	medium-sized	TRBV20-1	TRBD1	CSARDILKERQGSQPQHF	TGCAGTGCTAGAGATATACTGAAAGAACGACAGGGAAGCCAGCCCCAGCATTTT
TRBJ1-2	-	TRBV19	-	CASSLQGLNGYTF	TGTGCCAGTAGTCTACAGGGTCTGAATGGCTACACCTTC
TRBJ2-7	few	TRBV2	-	CASRGWSRYEQYF	TGTGCCAGCAGGGGGTGGTCCCGCTACGAGCAGTACTTC
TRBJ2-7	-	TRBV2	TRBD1	CAGNRDSFEEQYF	TGTGCCGGCAACCGGGACAGCTTTGAGGAGCAGTACTTC
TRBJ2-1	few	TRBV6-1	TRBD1	CAIRQGHEQFF	TGTGCCATCAGACAGGGGCATGAGCAGTTCTTC
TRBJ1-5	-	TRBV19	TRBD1	CASSTRQGRGQPQHF	TGTGCCAGTAGTACCCGACAGGGAAGAGGACAGCCCCAGCATTTT
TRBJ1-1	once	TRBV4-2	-	CASSQEGRGEAFF	TGTGCCAGCAGCCAAGAAGGTCGCGGTGAAGCTTTCTTT
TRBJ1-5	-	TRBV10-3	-	CAISEGYQPQHF	TGTGCCATCAGTGAGGGGTATCAGCCCCAGCATTTT
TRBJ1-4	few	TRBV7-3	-	CASSLRLLGEKLFF	TGTGCCAGCAGCTTAAGACTCCTGGGTGAAAAACTGTTTTTT
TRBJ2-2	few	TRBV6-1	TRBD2	CASSEWTSVDTGELFF	TGTGCCAGCAGTGAGTGGACTAGCGTGGACACCGGGGAGCTGTTTTTT
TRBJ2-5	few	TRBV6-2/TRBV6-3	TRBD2	CASRAGGGGETQYF	TGTGCCAGCAGAGCGGGAGGGGGCGGGGAGACCCAGTACTTC
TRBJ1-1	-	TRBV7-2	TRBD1	CASSHDRGLEAFF	TGTGCCAGCAGCCACGACAGGGGGCTTGAAGCTTTCTTT
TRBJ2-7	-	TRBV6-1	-	CASSLYAYGTYEQYF	TGTGCCAGCAGCCTATACGCGTATGGCACCTACGAGCAGTACTTC
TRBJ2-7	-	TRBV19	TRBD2	CASSGLAGVSEQYF	TGTGCCAGTAGTGGACTAGCGGGAGTTTCCGAGCAGTACTTC
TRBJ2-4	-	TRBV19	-	CASSIGVRSWGIQYF	TGTGCCAGTAGTATTGGAGTGCGGTCGTGGGGCATTCAGTACTTC
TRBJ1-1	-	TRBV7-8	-	CASSLGRRNTEAFF	TGTGCCAGCAGCTTAGGGAGGAGGAACACTGAAGCTTTCTTT
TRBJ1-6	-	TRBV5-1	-	CASSSKTGPSPLHF	TGCGCCAGCAGCTCTAAGACAGGTCCATCACCCCTCCACTTT
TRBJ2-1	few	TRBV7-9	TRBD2	CASSPPASGASYNEQFF	TGTGCCAGCAGCCCACCTGCAAGCGGGGCCTCCTACAATGAGCAGTTCTTC
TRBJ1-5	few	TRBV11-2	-	CASSLGAEQPQHF	TGTGCCAGCAGCTTAGGGGCAGAGCAGCCCCAGCATTTT